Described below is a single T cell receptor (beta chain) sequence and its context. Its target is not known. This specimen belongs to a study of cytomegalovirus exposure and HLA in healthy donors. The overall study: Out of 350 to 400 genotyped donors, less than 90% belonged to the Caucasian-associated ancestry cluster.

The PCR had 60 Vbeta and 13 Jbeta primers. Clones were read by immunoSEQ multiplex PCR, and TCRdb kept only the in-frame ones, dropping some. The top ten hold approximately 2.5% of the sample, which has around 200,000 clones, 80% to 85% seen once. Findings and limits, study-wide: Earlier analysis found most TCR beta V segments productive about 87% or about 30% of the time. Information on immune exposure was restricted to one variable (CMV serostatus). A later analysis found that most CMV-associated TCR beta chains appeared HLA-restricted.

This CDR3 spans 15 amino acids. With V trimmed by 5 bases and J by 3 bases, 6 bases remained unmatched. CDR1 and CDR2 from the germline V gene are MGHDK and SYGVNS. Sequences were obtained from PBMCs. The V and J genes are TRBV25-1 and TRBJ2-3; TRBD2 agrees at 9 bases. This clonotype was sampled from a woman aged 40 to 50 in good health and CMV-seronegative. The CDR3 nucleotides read TGTGCCAGCAGTTCCACTAGCGGGCGGACAGATACGCAGTATTTT. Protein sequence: CASSSTSGRTDTQYF.